Following are 13 T cell receptor beta chains from one sample sequenced in a study of blood T cells in healthy people across ages. A second about 7 to 11 cycle PCR used barcoded and J-beta primers. A single record per CDR3 protein comes from TCRdb applying MiXCR to the 5' RACE reads. The data contain about 510,000 distinct CDR3 sequences, about 26% of them singletons. In addition, the sample was reused for a study of T cells of mothers and their children.

Specimen: blood. Source of these receptors: a boy aged 2 to 10 in good health.

Only a few counts were recorded for this clonotype. The rearrangement links TRBV7-2 to TRBJ2-5, with D tentatively TRBD1 (6 bases). Trimming removed 3 bases at V and 5 bases at J, with 16 bases between. The germline V gene has CDR1 SGHTA and CDR2 FQGNSA. The length of the CDR3 is 15 residues. The CDR3 reads CASSFGQSDRETQYF. The CDR3 nucleotides are TGTGCCAGCAGCTTCGGACAGTCCGATAGGGAGACCCAGTACTTC. Variable domain in full (rest from reference TRBV7-2 and TRBJ2-5): GAGVSQSPSNKVTEKGKDVELRCDPISGHTALYWYRQSLGQGLEFLIYFQGNSAPDKSGLPSDRFSAERTGGSVSTLTIQRTQQEDSAVYLCASSFGQSDRETQYFGPGTRLLVL.

The J gene is TRBJ2-5, the V gene TRBV3-1; TRBD2 is a possible D gene (6 bases). CDR1 and CDR2 (germline): LGHDT, YNNKEL (reference sequence). The V gene lost 1 base and the J gene lost 1 base, with 7 bases spanning the gap. The CDR3 length is 14 residues. DNA of the CDR3: TGTGCCAGCAGCCAAGCGCGGGGCCAAGAGACCCAGTACTTC. Translation gives CASSQARGQETQYF.

J is TRBJ2-3 and V is TRBV7-2; 8 nucleotides align to TRBD2. This CDR3 comprises 15 residues. The ends lost 5 bases at V and 8 bases at J; junction bases unmatched: 12. Germline V lookup: CDR1 SGHTA, CDR2 FQGNSA. The DNA for the CDR3 is TGTGCCAGCAGCCCCTCCGGGACTAGTTCGGTTACGCAGTATTTT. Translation gives CASSPSGTSSVTQYF.

In its sample, this clonotype was seen a few times. The chain couples TRBV7-9 to TRBJ2-5; D unclear. CDR3 size: 12 residues. With 3 bases removed from V and 6 bases from J, the gap between germline ends came to 8 bases. Germline CDR1 is SEHNR and CDR2 is FQNEAQ (reference sequence). The CDR3 nucleotides are TGTGCCAGCAGCTTTGGAAAAAAGACCCAGTACTTC. It encodes CASSFGKKTQYF. Based on the CDR3 plus reference TRBV7-9 and TRBJ2-5, the full variable domain is DTGVSQNPRHKITKRGQNVTFRCDPISEHNRLYWYRQTLGQGPEFLTYFQNEAQLEKSRLLSDRFSAERPKGSFSTLEIQRTEQGDSAMYLCASSFGKKTQYFGPGTRLLVL.

The rearrangement uses TRBV13 and TRBJ2-3; D is perhaps TRBD2 (6 bases). V was cut by 6 bases and J by 1 base, with 14 bases left in between. The CDR3 runs to 15 residues. CDR1 PRHDT and CDR2 FYEKMQ come from the germline V gene (reference sequence). This CDR3 is CASRSGDLGTDTQYF. CDR3 nucleotide sequence: TGTGCCAGCAGATCGGGGGACTTAGGCACAGATACGCAGTATTTT.

This clonotype was observed many times. DNA for the CDR3: TGTGCCAGCAGTGCCTCGGACAGGGGTAGGGGCTACACCTTC. It translates to CASSASDRGRGYTF. The J gene is TRBJ1-2, the V gene TRBV25-1; the match to TRBD1 covers 9 bases. V trimming: 4 bases; J trimming: 8 bases; junction bases outside the gene matches: 8. This CDR3 region has 14 residues. The germline V gene has CDR1 MGHDK and CDR2 SYGVNS.

The CDR3 DNA reads TGTGCCAGCAACACTGGGACTCTTAAATTGCGAGGCACCGGGGAGCTGTTTTTT. It codes for CASNTGTLKLRGTGELFF. The V call is TRBV6-1, the J call TRBJ2-2, with D perhaps matching TRBD2 (6 bases). Germline assignment: CDR1 MNHNS and CDR2 SASEGT. The ends were cut back, 7 bases at V and 4 bases at J, with 25 bases in the middle. This CDR3 has 18 residues.

As for this clonotype: The germline gene is not matched at one end of the junction; a read error may be the cause. V usage is TRBV20-1 and J usage is TRBJ2-1, with a tentative D call TRBD2 (5 bases). The CDR3 loop spans 12 amino acids. Germline CDR1 reads DFQATT; CDR2 reads SNEGSKA (reference sequence). CDR3 sequence reads: CSASGSYNKQFF. DNA of the CDR3: TGCAGTGCCAGCGGATCCTACAATAAGCAGTTCTTC.

This clonotype was observed a single time. V usage is TRBV11-3 and J usage is TRBJ2-7, with D perhaps given as TRBD1 or TRBD2 (5 bases each). The V end was cut by 3 bases, the J end by 0 bases, with 12 bases between. This CDR3 has 15 residues. CDR1 and CDR2 (germline): SGHNT, YENEEA. The CDR3 loop reads CASSFYGDGSYEQYF. The CDR3 nucleotides are TGTGCCAGCAGCTTTTACGGGGACGGCTCCTACGAGCAGTACTTC.

This clonotype has just a few counts. The chain joins TRBV18 to TRBJ1-1; D unresolved. Looked up from germline, CDR1 is KGHSH and CDR2 is LQKENI. This CDR3 contains 13 residues. Trimming took 2 bases from V and 3 from J, leaving 7 bases between them. The CDR3 DNA follows: TGTGCCAGCTCACCAGGGATGGACACTGAAGCTTTCTTT. This sequence encodes CASSPGMDTEAFF.

The gene calls are TRBV29-1 and TRBJ1-2, with 7 bases that match TRBD1. Germline V gene data show CDR1 as SQVTM and CDR2 as ANQGSEA. There are 14 residues in the CDR3. Germline trimming cut 2 bases from V and 2 bases from J; bases unmatched to any gene: 5. CDR3 amino acids: CSVEPGRGNYGYTF. In DNA form, the CDR3 reads TGCAGCGTTGAACCGGGCAGGGGGAACTATGGCTACACCTTC.

The chain links TRBV6-5 to TRBJ1-1; D uncertain. V dropped 0 bases and J dropped 0 bases, with 5 bases sitting between them. The CDR3 has 14 amino acids. The germline gives CDR1 MNHEY, CDR2 SVGAGI. The CDR3 loop reads CASSYSILNTEAFF. The CDR3 DNA reads as TGTGCCAGCAGTTACTCGATCCTGAACACTGAAGCTTTCTTT.

A remark on this clonotype: A read error may be the cause here, since a much bigger clone is one base away. V is TRBV18 and J is TRBJ2-4, with 9 bases aligning to TRBD1. Germline V CDR1 and CDR2: KGHSH, LQKENI. This CDR3 region has 12 residues. J gave up 9 bases and V 6 bases, and 3 bases lay outside the gene matches. Here the CDR3 DNA reads TGTGCCAGCTCTGGGACAGGGAGCATTCAGTACTTC. Translating it yields CASSGTGSIQYF.